This T cell receptor beta chain was obtained from a study of shared clonotypes between healthy human individuals. Clones were read by immunoSEQ multiplex PCR, and TCRdb kept only the in-frame ones, dropping some. The sample yields approximately 500,000 clones, approximately 78% seen once. Donors were healthy HIV-negative adults without recently reported acute infections or vaccinations. Each unsorted sample relied on roughly 90 million PBMCs as its source of genomic DNA. This clone was detected only a few times. Between the trimmed V and J ends, which lost 2 bases and 6 bases, there was a span of 14 bases. The CDR3 runs 14 residues. The germline V gene encodes CDR1 MDHEN and CDR2 SYDVKM.

The chain recombines TRBV28 with TRBJ2-7; unclear D gene. Sequencing was carried out using PBMCs. This receptor was identified in a woman aged 40-49 years in good health. Some clones in this sample may be carry-over from other donors' samples. The CDR3: CASSLIRHSREQYF. The CDR3 region has the DNA TGTGCCAGCAGTTTAATTCGACATTCACGCGAGCAGTACTTC. The variable domain in full, with the rest retrieved from reference TRBV28 and TRBJ2-7, is DVKVTQSSRYLVKRTGEKVFLECVQDMDHENMFWYRQDPGLGLRLIYFSYDVKMKEKGDIPEGYSVSREKKERFSLILESASTNQTSMYLCASSLIRHSREQYFGPGTRLTVT.